The 13 T cell receptor beta chains given below trace back to one sample, sequenced in a study of regulatory T cells in long-lasting Graves disease. To make TCR beta libraries, researchers used iRepertoire HTBI primers and Arm-PCR of CDR3 regions. From the multiplex PCR reads, TCRdb called clonotypes with MiXCR, one entry per CDR3 protein. The repertoire includes some 440,000 distinct CDR3 sequences, less than 25% of them detected once, and about 8.3% sits in the top ten. Time point meaning: persistent/refractory GD, antithyroid drugs over 5 years with positive TRAb. Construction of the TCR library relied on RNA isolated from PBMCs. The sequencing here drew on peripheral blood mononuclear cells (PBMCs), taken when the disease was refractory, from a patient treated with antithyroid drugs. These receptors all stem from a female donor with Graves disease.

This clonotype was found a few times. This chain links TRBV19 with TRBJ2-2; no reliable D call. CDR3 length equals 14 residues. CDR1 is LNHDA, CDR2 SQIVND, per germline (reference sequence). The V end was cut by 5 bases, the J end by 3 bases, with 10 bases between. The DNA of the CDR3 is TGTGCCAGTAGTTGGAATAGGTACACCGGGGAGCTGTTTTTT. Translated, it gives CASSWNRYTGELFF.

This clonotype was observed many times. The genes are TRBV29-1 and TRBJ1-5, with a possible D match to TRBD1 (6 bases). The V end lost 6 bases, the J end lost 6 bases, and 15 bases lay between the germline ends. Germline-derived CDR1 and CDR2 are SQVTM and ANQGSEA. The CDR3 extends over 13 amino acids. The CDR3 nucleotides are TGCAGCGTCTCTACAGGGTACAGTCAGCCCCAGCATTTT. Its translation is CSVSTGYSQPQHF.

This clonotype was detected a few times. This sequence joins TRBV24-1 and TRBJ2-2; D remains unclear. Germline CDR1 reads KGHDR; CDR2 reads SFDVKD. Trimming took 4 bases from V and 6 from J, leaving 2 bases between them. The CDR3 extends over 11 amino acids. CDR3 amino acids: CATSESGELFF. For the CDR3, the DNA is TGTGCCACCAGTGAATCCGGGGAGCTGTTTTTT.

This clonotype was recorded at least ten times. V gene TRBV28 combines with J gene TRBJ2-7, with D perhaps being TRBD1 or TRBD2 (5 bases each). The CDR3 runs 15 residues. Germline CDR1 MDHEN, CDR2 SYDVKM. With 5 bases removed from V and 1 base from J, the gap between germline ends came to 15 bases. CDR3 amino acids: CASSDNRDQSYEQYF. In DNA, the CDR3 is TGTGCCAGCAGTGACAACCGGGACCAATCCTACGAGCAGTACTTC.

This clonotype was observed at least ten times. CDR3 sequence: CASSLMREPSGELFF. The CDR3 nucleotides are TGTGCCAGCAGCTTAATGCGGGAGCCCTCCGGGGAGCTGTTTTTT. The chain couples TRBV7-3 to TRBJ2-2, with TRBD2 matching over 7 bases. The CDR3 runs 15 residues. J was trimmed by 6 bases and V by 1 base; bases with no gene match: 5. The germline V gene has CDR1 SGHTA and CDR2 FQGTGA.

This clonotype has at least ten counts. This chain uses TRBV3-1 with TRBJ1-2; D perhaps matches TRBD1 (5 bases). The CDR3 has 15 amino acids. Trimming took off 0 bases at V and 6 bases at J, with 14 bases between the two ends. Germline V gene data show CDR1 as LGHDT and CDR2 as YNNKEL (reference sequence). CDR3 amino acids: CASSQDLRAADGYTF. The CDR3 bases are TGTGCCAGCAGCCAAGACCTCAGGGCCGCCGATGGCTACACCTTC.

Only a few counts were recorded for this clonotype. V is TRBV20-1 and J is TRBJ2-2; the D is unclear. In germline, CDR1 is DFQATT, CDR2 SNEGSKA (reference sequence). The V end was cut by 3 bases, the J end by 6 bases, with 8 bases between. The CDR3 has 12 residues. CDR3 in amino acids: CSASLPSGELFF. The DNA of the CDR3 is TGCAGTGCTAGCCTCCCATCCGGGGAGCTGTTTTTT.

The sample holds many counts of this clonotype. The chain carries TRBV15 and TRBJ2-5; unclear D gene. Per the germline V gene, CDR1 is LNHNV and CDR2 is YYDKDF (reference sequence). The V gene lost 5 bases and the J gene lost 4 bases, with 14 bases spanning the gap. The CDR3 runs to 14 residues. CDR3 protein: CATSQEGALETQYF. The CDR3 coding sequence is TGTGCCACCAGCCAAGAAGGAGCGTTAGAGACCCAGTACTTC.

This clonotype was recorded at least ten times. The CDR3 coding sequence is TGTGCCAGCATCCGTACCGACAACACTGAAGCTTTCTTT. Protein product: CASIRTDNTEAFF. The V and J genes are TRBV2 and TRBJ1-1; D uncertain. Germline-derived CDR1 and CDR2 are SNHLY and FYNNEI. This CDR3 region has 13 residues. V lost 7 bases and J 2 bases, leaving 11 bases between the germline ends.

This clonotype has a count of ten or more. The chain couples TRBV15 to TRBJ2-5, with a weak D call TRBD1 (6 bases). The CDR3 sequence is 13 residues long. Trimming pared 4 bases from V and 5 bases from J, leaving 11 bases between. CDR1 is LNHNV, CDR2 YYDKDF, per germline (reference sequence). In DNA, the CDR3 is TGTGCCACCAGCATTACAGGGACCGAGACCCAGTACTTC. Translating it yields CATSITGTETQYF.

This clonotype was detected only a few times. This sequence joins TRBV2 and TRBJ2-3, with 8 bases aligning to TRBD2. In germline, CDR1 is SNHLY, CDR2 FYNNEI. The CDR3 loop spans 15 amino acids. V was pared by 1 base and J by 3 bases, with 3 bases of the junction left unmatched. The CDR3 is CASSEDSGETDTQYF. CDR3 nucleotide sequence: TGTGCCAGCAGTGAAGATAGCGGGGAAACAGATACGCAGTATTTT.

This clonotype was detected many times. V gene TRBV6-5 combines with J gene TRBJ2-7; D tentatively reads TRBD1 or TRBD2 (7 bases each). V was cut by 1 base and J by 0 bases, with 10 bases left in between. Looked up from germline, CDR1 is MNHEY and CDR2 is SVGAGI. The CDR3 length is 15 residues. The CDR3 is CASSYWEGASYEQYF. CDR3 in DNA: TGTGCCAGCAGTTACTGGGAGGGGGCCTCCTACGAGCAGTACTTC.

The CDR3 region has the DNA TGCAGTGCTAGTATGACTAGGAGGACAGATACGCAGTATTTT. Translation: CSASMTRRTDTQYF. The rearrangement joins TRBV20-1 to TRBJ2-3, with a possible D match to TRBD2 (6 bases). The CDR3 has 14 amino acids. With 3 bases removed from V and 3 bases from J, the gap between germline ends came to 13 bases. Germline CDR1 and CDR2: DFQATT and SNEGSKA (reference sequence).